This T cell receptor (beta chain) was sequenced in a study of cytotoxic CD8 clonotypes in ibrutinib-treated CLL. Study-level information: The patients, about a dozen relapsed/refractory and roughly 15 treatment-naive, included approximately 18 who were IGHV unmutated.

The TCR beta libraries used 1.5 to 2 micrograms of genomic DNA that came from cryopreserved PBMCs. This clone came up once. The antigen is undetermined. It may be a read error: a sequence one base away is much more abundant. TCRdb's table, derived via immunoSEQ multiplex PCR, lists solely in-frame clones and lacks some. This repertoire shows approximately 130,000 clones, approximately 80% found once; its top ten account for 2.5% to 3.5%. General observations from the study: Clonality correlated strongly with circulating CD8+ T cells and exceeded age-matched healthy donors at baseline.

The sequence derives from a human donor with chronic lymphocytic leukemia. The starting material was PBMCs, obtained after 24 months of ibrutinib treatment.

The CDR3 DNA sequence: TGTGCCAGCAGCTCGGACACAGATACGCAGTATTTT. It is translated as CASSSDTDTQYF. This sequence joins TRBV11-3 and TRBJ2-3; D not certain. The V and J ends lost 4 bases and 2 bases respectively, with 4 bases between them. Germline CDR1 reads SGHNT; CDR2 reads YENEEA. The CDR3 is made up of 12 amino acids.